One sample yielded the 16 T cell receptor beta chains listed below, sequenced in a study of CXCR3-negative and CXCR3-positive naive CD8 T cells. The study's findings and limits: TRB CDR3s of CXCR3-positive naive cells were more hydrophobic than those of CXCR3-negative naive cells.

These receptors lack a known antigen. UMI labels and 5' RACE were used to prepare the TRB cDNA libraries. TCRdb re-called the 5' RACE reads; every CDR3 protein appears as one record, without DNA. The sample shows roughly 130,000 distinct CDR3 sequences, and about 0.61% sits with its ten largest clones. The specimen sequenced was naive CXCR3+ CD8+ T cells from blood. Subset described: CD45RO-CCR7+CD27+CD95- naive CD8+ T cells expressing CXCR3 (TNR3+). Receptor source: a human donor in good health. Some clones in this sample may be carry-over from other donors' samples.

The V gene is TRBV7-9, the J gene TRBJ2-1; TCRdb returns TRBD2, unconfirmable since there is no DNA. The CDR3 is made up of 15 amino acids. The germline CDR1 and CDR2 sequences are SEHNR and FQNEAQ (reference sequence). CDR3 loop: CASTARDYYNNEQFF.

J is TRBJ2-7 and V is TRBV2. The CDR3 extends over 17 amino acids. Germline lookup yields CDR1 SNHLY and CDR2 FYNNEI. CDR3 sequence reads: CASSEALRSSSSYEQYF.

The chain uses TRBV7-9 and TRBJ2-7; the TCRdb D gene call, TRBD1, has no DNA to confirm it. From germline, CDR1 is SEHNR and CDR2 FQNEAQ (reference sequence). The CDR3 spans 16 residues. The CDR3 is CASSFEPRQGYYEQYF. Variable domain in full (rest from reference TRBV7-9 and TRBJ2-7): DTGVSQNPRHKITKRGQNVTFRCDPISEHNRLYWYRQTLGQGPEFLTYFQNEAQLEKSRLLSDRFSAERPKGSFSTLEIQRTEQGDSAMYLCASSFEPRQGYYEQYFGPGTRLTVT.

This chain links TRBV28 with TRBJ2-7; there is no DNA to check the TCRdb D call of TRBD2. This CDR3 comprises 11 residues. Germline V CDR1 and CDR2: MDHEN, SYDVKM. CDR3 in amino acids: CGSERGHEQYF.

The rearrangement uses TRBV23-1 and TRBJ2-1; TCRdb proposes TRBD1, but this gene call is untestable without DNA. TRBV23-1 is classed as an ORF, of uncertain function. CDR3 length equals 16 residues. The CDR3 sequence: CASSQSRDRAHNEQFF.

The gene calls are TRBV7-9 and TRBJ1-1. The CDR3 runs 13 residues. The germline CDR1 and CDR2 sequences are SEHNR and FQNEAQ (reference sequence). This CDR3 reads CASRPDLYTEAFF.

The V gene is TRBV6-1, the J gene TRBJ2-7. The CDR3 loop spans 14 amino acids. CDR1 and CDR2 (germline): MNHNS, SASEGT. The CDR3 spells CASAHGRSSYEQYF.

The chain carries TRBV12-5 and TRBJ1-5; TCRdb gives TRBD1 as the D gene, but with no DNA this cannot be confirmed. Germline CDR1 reads LGHNT; CDR2 reads FRNRAP. The CDR3 covers 12 residues. CDR3 protein: CARSDRYQPQHF. The full variable domain, completed using reference TRBV12-5 and TRBJ1-5, is DARVTQTPRHKVTEMGQEVTMRCQPILGHNTVFWYRQTMMQGLELLAYFRNRAPLDDSGMPKDRFSAEMPDATLATLKIQPSEPRDSAVYFCARSDRYQPQHFGDGTRLSIL.

This chain joins TRBV6-2 or TRBV6-3 and TRBJ2-7; checking the TCRdb D call of TRBD1 is not possible without DNA. Germline V gives CDR1 MNHEY, CDR2 SVGEGT. This CDR3 has 14 residues. The CDR3 sequence is CASEPGGQGNEQYF.

The rearrangement links TRBV12-3 or TRBV12-4 to TRBJ2-1; the D gene TCRdb calls, TRBD1, cannot be checked with no DNA. CDR3 length: 15 residues. The CDR3 loop reads CASSLTRGSYNEQFF.

The V call is TRBV13, the J call TRBJ2-3; TCRdb indicates TRBD2, and absent DNA this call remains unverified. This CDR3 has 17 residues. The germline V gene encodes CDR1 PRHDT and CDR2 FYEKMQ (reference sequence). CDR3 loop: CASSLVYSGGATDTQYF. Full variable domain (rest looked up from reference TRBV13 and TRBJ2-3): AAGVIQSPRHLIKEKRETATLKCYPIPRHDTVYWYQQGPGQDPQFLISFYEKMQSDKGSIPDRFSAQQFSDYHSELNMSSLELGDSALYFCASSLVYSGGATDTQYFGPGTRLTVL.

This CDR3 is CASSQDQGTVSYEQYF. This sequence joins TRBV4-3 and TRBJ2-7; TCRdb reports TRBD1, a call that lacks DNA to check it against. The CDR3 is made up of 16 amino acids. Looked up from germline, CDR1 is LGHNA and CDR2 is YSLEER.

The chain combines TRBV2 with TRBJ2-7; TCRdb's D call of TRBD1 is untestable without DNA. Germline CDR1 reads SNHLY; CDR2 reads FYNNEI. The CDR3 has 14 amino acids. The CDR3 protein is CASSETGSSYEQYF.

The chain uses TRBV18 and TRBJ1-1; no DNA is available, so the TRBD1 call from TCRdb remains unchecked. Germline lookup yields CDR1 KGHSH and CDR2 LQKENI. The CDR3 runs to 15 residues. CDR3 residues: CASSIQGSVNTEAFF.

The CDR3 region is CASSQDSLLVRGEQFF. This chain uses TRBV4-1 with TRBJ2-1; without DNA, the TCRdb call of TRBD1 cannot be checked. Germline loops: CDR1 MGHRA, CDR2 YSYEKL. CDR3 length equals 16 residues.

The V call is TRBV19, the J call TRBJ2-3; the TRBD1 assignment by TCRdb is unverifiable without DNA. This CDR3 spans 15 amino acids. Germline V gives CDR1 LNHDA, CDR2 SQIVND (reference sequence). This CDR3 is CATSPGGWGTDTQYF.